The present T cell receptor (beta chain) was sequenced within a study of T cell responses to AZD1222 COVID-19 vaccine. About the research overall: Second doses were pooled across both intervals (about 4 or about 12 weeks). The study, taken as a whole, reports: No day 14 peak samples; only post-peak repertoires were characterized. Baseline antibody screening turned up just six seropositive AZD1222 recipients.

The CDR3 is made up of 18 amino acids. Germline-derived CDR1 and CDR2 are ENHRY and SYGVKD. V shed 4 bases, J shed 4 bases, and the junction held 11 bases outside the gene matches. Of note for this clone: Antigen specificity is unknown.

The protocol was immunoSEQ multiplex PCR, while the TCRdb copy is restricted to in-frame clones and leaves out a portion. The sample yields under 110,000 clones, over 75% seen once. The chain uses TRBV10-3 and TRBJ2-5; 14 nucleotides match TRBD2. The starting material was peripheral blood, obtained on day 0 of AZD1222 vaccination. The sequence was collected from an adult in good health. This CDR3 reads CAISGHALGLAGGETQYF. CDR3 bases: TGTGCCATCAGTGGTCACGCTTTAGGACTAGCGGGAGGAGAGACCCAGTACTTC.